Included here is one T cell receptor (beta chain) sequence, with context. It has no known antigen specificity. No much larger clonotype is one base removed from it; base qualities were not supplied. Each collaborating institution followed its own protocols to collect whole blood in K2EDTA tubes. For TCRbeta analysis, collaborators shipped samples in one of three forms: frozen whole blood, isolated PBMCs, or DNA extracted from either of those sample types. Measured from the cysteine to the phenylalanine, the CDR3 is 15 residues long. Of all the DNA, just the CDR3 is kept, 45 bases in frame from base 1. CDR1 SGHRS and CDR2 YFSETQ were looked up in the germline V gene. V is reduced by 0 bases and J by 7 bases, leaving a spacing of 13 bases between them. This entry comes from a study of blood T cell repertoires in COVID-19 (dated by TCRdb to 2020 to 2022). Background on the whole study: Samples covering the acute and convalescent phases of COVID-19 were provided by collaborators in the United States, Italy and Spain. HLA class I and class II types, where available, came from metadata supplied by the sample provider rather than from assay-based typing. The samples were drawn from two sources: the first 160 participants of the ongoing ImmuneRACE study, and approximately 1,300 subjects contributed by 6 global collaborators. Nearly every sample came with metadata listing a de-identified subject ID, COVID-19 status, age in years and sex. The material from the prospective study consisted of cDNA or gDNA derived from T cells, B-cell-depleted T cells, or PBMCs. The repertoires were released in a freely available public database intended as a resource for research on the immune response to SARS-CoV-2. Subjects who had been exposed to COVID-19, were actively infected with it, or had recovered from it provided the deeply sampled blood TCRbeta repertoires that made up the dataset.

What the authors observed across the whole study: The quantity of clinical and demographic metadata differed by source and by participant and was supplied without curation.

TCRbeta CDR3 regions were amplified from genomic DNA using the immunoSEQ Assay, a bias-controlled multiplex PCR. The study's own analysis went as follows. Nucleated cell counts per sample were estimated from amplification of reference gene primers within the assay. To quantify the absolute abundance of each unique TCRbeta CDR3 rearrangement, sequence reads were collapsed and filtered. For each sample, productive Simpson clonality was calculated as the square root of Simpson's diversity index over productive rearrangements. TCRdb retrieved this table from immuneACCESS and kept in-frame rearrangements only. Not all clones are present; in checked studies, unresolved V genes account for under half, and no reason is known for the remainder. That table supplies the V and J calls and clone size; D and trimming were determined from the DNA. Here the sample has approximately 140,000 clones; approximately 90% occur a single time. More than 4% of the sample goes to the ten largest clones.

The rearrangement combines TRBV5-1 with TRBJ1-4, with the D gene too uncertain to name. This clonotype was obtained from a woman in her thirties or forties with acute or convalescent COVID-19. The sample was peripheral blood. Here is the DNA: TGCGCCAGCAGCTTGGGTTCAGGAATTGGTGAAAAACTGTTTTTT. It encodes CASSLGSGIGEKLFF.